These 18 T cell receptor beta chains were all obtained from the same sample, sequenced in a study of vaccination and CD4 T cells after COVID-19. Which antigens these TCRs recognize remains unknown. Treatment meaning: roughly 11-day PBMC culture with coronavirus spike peptide pools or control peptides (ViraFEST assay). Oncomine TCR Beta short-read sequencing was applied to DNA from cultured CD4+ T cells. TCRdb reanalysed the PCR reads using MiXCR and keeps one entry per CDR3 protein. In the table there are some 16,000 distinct CDR3 sequences, 72% of which are singletons. The sequenced material came from CD4+ T cells from blood, cultured in vitro. The receptors derive from a human donor who had recovered from COVID-19.

J is TRBJ1-2 and V is TRBV7-9; D call uncertain. Germline V gives CDR1 SEHNR, CDR2 FQNEAQ (reference sequence). This CDR3 has 14 residues. The V end lost 3 bases, the J end lost 5 bases, and 13 bases lay between the germline ends. CDR3 in amino acids: CASSFVVGVYGYTF. The CDR3 region has the DNA TGTGCCAGCAGCTTTGTGGTCGGAGTATATGGCTACACCTTC.

The V call is TRBV7-9, the J call TRBJ1-3; no definite D call. V was pared by 5 bases and J by 2 bases, with 19 bases between. Germline V gene data show CDR1 as SEHNR and CDR2 as FQNEAQ (reference sequence). The CDR3 has 17 amino acids. CDR3: CASSPRVTQKAGNTIYF. In DNA form, the CDR3 reads TGTGCCAGCAGCCCCCGGGTCACCCAAAAGGCTGGAAACACCATATATTTT.

This clonotype has only a few counts. The chain has TRBV7-2 and TRBJ1-2; D not certain. Germline-derived CDR1 and CDR2 are SGHTA and FQGNSA. CDR3 length: 13 amino acids. Trimming stripped 0 bases from V and 8 bases from J, with 10 bases between. DNA of the CDR3: TGTGCCAGCAGCTTAGCGGTCAGCGGAGGCTACACCTTC. This encodes CASSLAVSGGYTF.

The rearrangement joins TRBV10-3 to TRBJ1-5; D is unclear. Trimming removed 8 bases at V and 3 bases at J, with 11 bases between. This CDR3 has 13 residues. Germline V CDR1 and CDR2: ENHRY, SYGVKD. For the CDR3, the DNA is TGTGCCATCTCGGGCACTTACAATCAGCCCCAGCATTTT. Translated: CAISGTYNQPQHF.

The table lists this clonotype with a few counts. The V call is TRBV27, the J call TRBJ2-1; 10 bases agree with TRBD2. CDR3 size: 15 residues. CDR1 MNHEY and CDR2 SMNVEV come from the germline V gene (reference sequence). V lost 2 bases to trimming and J lost 2 bases; unmatched junction nucleotides: 0. CDR3 region: CASSLLAGAYNEQFF. The DNA for the CDR3 is TGTGCCAGCAGTTTACTAGCGGGAGCCTACAATGAGCAGTTCTTC.

Comment on this clonotype: A read error is possible here, since a much larger clone lies one base away. This chain uses TRBV19 with TRBJ2-7, with D perhaps assigned TRBD1 or TRBD2 (5 bases each). This CDR3 spans 15 amino acids. The germline V gene encodes CDR1 LNHDA and CDR2 SQIVND (reference sequence). V was trimmed by 7 bases and J by 6 bases, leaving 22 bases between them. The CDR3, as DNA: TGTGCCAGTATCCTAGTTTTTGGGACCCCCGTCGAGCAGTACTTC. Its translation: CASILVFGTPVEQYF. The full variable domain, completed using reference TRBV19 and TRBJ2-7, is DGGITQSPKYLFRKEGQNVTLSCEQNLNHDAMYWYRQDPGQGLRLIYYSQIVNDFQKGDIAEGYSVSREKKESFPLTVTSAQKNPTAFYLCASILVFGTPVEQYFGPGTRLTVT.

A few counts support this clonotype. The chain recombines TRBV19 with TRBJ1-6; TRBD1 might be the D (6 bases). Germline V gives CDR1 LNHDA, CDR2 SQIVND (reference sequence). CDR3 length: 15 residues. The ends were cut back, 10 bases at V and 4 bases at J, with 17 bases in the middle. CDR3 DNA sequence: TGTGCCACCAGACTAAAGGACAGATATAATTCACCCCTCCACTTT. Amino acids: CATRLKDRYNSPLHF.

This clonotype was seen a few times. The chain couples TRBV6-5 to TRBJ2-1, with 9 bases identical to TRBD2. Germline trimming cut 0 bases from V and 6 bases from J; bases unmatched to any gene: 12. Germline CDR1 is MNHEY and CDR2 is SVGAGI. The CDR3 spans 18 residues. CDR3 amino acids: CASSYSGTSSSSSNEQFF. As DNA, the CDR3 is TGTGCCAGCAGTTACTCCGGGACTAGCTCATCAAGTAGCAATGAGCAGTTCTTC.

The chain has TRBV6-1 and TRBJ2-2; 12 positions match TRBD1. The CDR3 runs to 15 residues. Germline CDR1 MNHNS, CDR2 SASEGT. Unmatched junction bases numbered 5, after V lost 6 bases and J lost 6 bases. This CDR3 reads CASSPGQGASGELFF. The CDR3 nucleotides are TGTGCCAGCAGCCCGGGACAGGGGGCATCCGGGGAGCTGTTTTTT.

This sequence joins TRBV24-1 and TRBJ2-7, with D unclear. The CDR3 spans 11 residues. The germline V and J ends were trimmed by 0 bases and 4 bases, with 0 bases remaining between them. The V gene's germline CDR1 is KGHDR and CDR2 SFDVKD. CDR3 bases: TGTGCCACCAGTGATTTGTACGAGCAGTACTTC. It is translated as CATSDLYEQYF.

This chain links TRBV6-5 with TRBJ1-5; a weak D match, TRBD1 (5 bases). This CDR3 is 13 amino acids long. V was shortened by 3 bases and J by 7 bases, with 10 bases between the two germline ends. Per the germline V gene, CDR1 is MNHEY and CDR2 is SVGAGI. The CDR3 nucleotides are TGTGCCAGCAGTTATGGACGACAGCAGCCCCAGCATTTT. Translation gives CASSYGRQQPQHF.

CDR3 nucleotide sequence: TGTGCCTGGAGCGGGGGCAGACACAATCAGCCCCAGCATTTT. Its protein product is CAWSGGRHNQPQHF. The V and J genes are TRBV30 and TRBJ1-5, with D maybe TRBD1 (6 bases). Trimming pared 3 bases from V and 3 bases from J, leaving 12 bases between. Germline CDR1 and CDR2: GTSNPN and SVGIG (reference sequence). The CDR3 is made up of 14 amino acids.

V is TRBV20-1 and J is TRBJ2-2, with TRBD2 as a possible D gene (6 bases). V lost 4 bases and J 1 base, leaving 16 bases between the germline ends. The CDR3 is 16 amino acids. Germline assignment: CDR1 DFQATT and CDR2 SNEGSKA (reference sequence). The CDR3 DNA is TGCAGTGCTAATGTGATGGGACTCTTGAACACCGGGGAGCTGTTTTTT. Protein sequence: CSANVMGLLNTGELFF.

The chain employs TRBV19 and TRBJ1-1; 8 bases match TRBD1. Germline V gene data show CDR1 as LNHDA and CDR2 as SQIVND (reference sequence). This CDR3 is built from 16 residues. With V trimmed by 5 bases and J by 0 bases, 8 bases remained unmatched. The chain's CDR3 is CASSARNRGVNTEAFF. For the CDR3, the DNA is TGTGCCAGTAGTGCACGTAACAGGGGGGTGAACACTGAAGCTTTCTTT.

The chain carries TRBV5-5 and TRBJ1-6, with D possibly being TRBD1 (5 bases). The CDR3 consists of 17 residues. Trimming cost V 4 bases and J 0 bases, with 14 bases left between them. Germline V gene lookup returns CDR1 SGHKS and CDR2 YYEKEE (reference sequence). The CDR3 sequence: CASSLDSSSSYNSPLHF. DNA of the CDR3: TGTGCCAGCAGCCTCGACAGCTCGAGCTCCTATAATTCACCCCTCCACTTT.

This clonotype was seen a single time. V and J are TRBV28 and TRBJ1-3; 10 nucleotides line up with TRBD1. Germline V gives CDR1 MDHEN, CDR2 SYDVKM. Trimming at V came to 5 bases and at J to 8 bases, leaving 6 bases not matched to a gene. This CDR3 comprises 14 residues. The CDR3 spells CASSPGQGRDTIYF. The CDR3 DNA reads TGTGCCAGCAGTCCGGGACAGGGGAGGGACACCATATATTTT.

The chain employs TRBV7-8 and TRBJ1-2; D is undetermined. V lost 0 bases, J lost 8 bases, and 7 bases lay in between. This CDR3 is built from 12 residues. CDR1 and CDR2 (germline): SGHVS, FQNEAQ. The CDR3 loop is CASSLADWGYTF. CDR3 bases: TGTGCCAGCAGCTTAGCAGACTGGGGCTACACCTTC.

The J gene is TRBJ2-7, the V gene TRBV20-1; 8 bases agree with TRBD1. Germline CDR1 is DFQATT and CDR2 is SNEGSKA (reference sequence). V lost 6 bases and J lost 0; bases outside the gene matches: 7. The CDR3 length is 14 residues. CDR3 amino acids: CSARRGQASYEQYF. CDR3 DNA: TGCAGTGCCAGACGGGGACAGGCCTCCTACGAGCAGTACTTC.